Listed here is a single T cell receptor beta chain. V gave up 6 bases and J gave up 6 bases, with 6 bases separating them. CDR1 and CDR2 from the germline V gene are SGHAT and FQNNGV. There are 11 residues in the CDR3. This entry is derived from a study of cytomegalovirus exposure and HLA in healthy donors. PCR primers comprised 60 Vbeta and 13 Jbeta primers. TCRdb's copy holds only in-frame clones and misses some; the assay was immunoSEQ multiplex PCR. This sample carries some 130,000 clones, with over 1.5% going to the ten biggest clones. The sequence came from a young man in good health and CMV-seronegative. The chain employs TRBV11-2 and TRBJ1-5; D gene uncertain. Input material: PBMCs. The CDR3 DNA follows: TGTGCCAGCAGTTTACTTCAGCCCCAGCATTTT. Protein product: CASSLLQPQHF.